The clone carrying this T cell receptor beta chain has only a few counts. The data derive from a study of T-cell memory formation after mild COVID-19. Study overall: Largely, TCR clusters stayed within a single donor.

TCRdb analysed the 5' RACE reads with MiXCR anew, one entry per CDR3 protein. The sample includes some 120,000 distinct CDR3 sequences, less than 6.5% of them seen just once. The TCR sequence derives from an adult woman who had mild COVID-19 (a few samples of this study predate the infection). Cell type and time point are not known. Material: PBMCs or a T cell subset sorted from them (not recorded which).

The CDR3 spells CASSSETVANYGYTF. The CDR3, as DNA: TGCGCCAGCAGCTCCGAGACAGTAGCTAACTATGGCTACACCTTC. This sequence joins TRBV5-1 and TRBJ1-2, with D possibly matching TRBD1 (5 bases). The germline V gene encodes CDR1 SGHRS and CDR2 YFSETQ. V was shortened by 3 bases and J by 0 bases, with 12 bases between the two germline ends. This CDR3 is 15 amino acids long.